This is a list of T cell receptor beta chains from one sample in a study of cytomegalovirus exposure and HLA in healthy donors. Some clones are missing from TCRdb's copy, which holds only in-frame ones; the method was immunoSEQ multiplex PCR. Found here are roughly 100,000 clones, roughly 70% of them singletons; the top ten hold around 16%. Sequencing was done on a sample of PBMCs. Every receptor here comes from a young woman in good health and CMV-seropositive. Each CDR3 is given with its conserved first and last residue. A D gene is named only where the DNA matches it firmly. Not all rows give a size; the values are once, few, many and, for expanded clones, a class.

CASSQRLAGGNTGELFF,TGTGCCAGCAGCCAAAGGCTAGCGGGGGGTAACACCGGGGAGCTGTTTTTT,TRBD2,NA,TRBJ2-2,TRBV4-2
CASSPAGSYNEQFF,TGTGCCAGCAGCCCCGCGGGCTCCTACAATGAGCAGTTCTTC,NA,NA,TRBJ2-1,TRBV11-2
CASSQESLAGGAGELFF,TGCGCCAGCAGCCAAGAGTCCCTAGCGGGAGGAGCTGGGGAGCTGTTTTTT,TRBD2,NA,TRBJ2-2,TRBV4-3
CASSPPGQGAGNTIYF,TGTGCCAGCTCACCACCGGGACAGGGGGCTGGAAACACCATATATTTT,TRBD1,NA,TRBJ1-3,TRBV18
CATSREDRVNEKLFF,TGTGCCACCAGCAGAGAAGACAGGGTTAATGAAAAACTGTTTTTT,TRBD1,NA,TRBJ1-4,TRBV15
CASRGTGEAGELFF,TGTGCCAGCAGGGGGACAGGAGAGGCCGGGGAGCTGTTTTTT,TRBD1,once,TRBJ2-2,TRBV6-1
CASSVGLAGYYEQYF,TGTGCCAGCAGCGTAGGTCTAGCGGGTTACTACGAGCAGTACTTC,TRBD2,NA,TRBJ2-7,TRBV9
CASSLFGQANRNEQFF,TGTGCCAGCAGTTTATTCGGACAGGCGAATCGCAATGAGCAGTTCTTC,TRBD1,few,TRBJ2-1,TRBV27
CASSTQGGEQYF,TGTGCCAGCAGTACTCAGGGAGGCGAGCAGTACTTC,NA,NA,TRBJ2-7,TRBV2
CASSMFGETQYF,TGTGCCAGTAGTATGTTCGGAGAGACCCAGTACTTC,NA,NA,TRBJ2-5,TRBV19
CSVEGTGVSYGYTF,TGCAGCGTTGAAGGGACAGGGGTGAGCTATGGCTACACCTTC,TRBD1,NA,TRBJ1-2,TRBV29-1
CASSLMGTGGRETQYF,TGTGCCAGTAGCCTAATGGGGACAGGGGGCCGGGAGACCCAGTACTTC,TRBD1,NA,TRBJ2-5,TRBV19
CASSLAYGENTEAFF,TGTGCCAGCAGCTTAGCCTACGGGGAGAACACTGAAGCTTTCTTT,NA,few,TRBJ1-1,TRBV7-9
CASSLQTTGVSYEQYF,TGTGCCAGCAGCTTACAAACGACAGGGGTTTCCTACGAGCAGTACTTC,TRBD1,NA,TRBJ2-7,TRBV7-6
CASSATGSFYEQYF,TGTGCCAGCAGCGCGACAGGTTCTTTCTACGAGCAGTACTTC,NA,NA,TRBJ2-7,TRBV7-2
CASGLSGTSRRQFF,TGTGCTAGTGGTTTGTCCGGGACTTCAAGAAGGCAGTTCTTC,NA,NA,TRBJ2-1,TRBV12-5
CASSTFTSGETQYF,TGTGCCAGCAGCACCTTCACTAGCGGAGAGACCCAGTACTTC,TRBD2,NA,TRBJ2-5,TRBV7-7
CASSLPTDSSSYEQYF,TGTGCCAGCAGTTTGCCCACCGACTCAAGCTCCTACGAGCAGTACTTC,NA,NA,TRBJ2-7,TRBV28
CAISDRAGLARKETQYF,TGTGCCATCAGTGATCGGGCCGGTCTAGCGAGGAAAGAGACCCAGTACTTC,NA,NA,TRBJ2-5,TRBV10-3
CASSQDVMGTFGYTF,TGTGCCAGCAGCCAAGACGTTATGGGCACTTTTGGCTACACCTTC,NA,NA,TRBJ1-2,TRBV4-2
CASSQMATREAQYF,TGTGCCAGCAGCCAGATGGCTACAAGAGAGGCCCAGTACTTC,NA,NA,TRBJ2-5,TRBV14
CASSPGTGAGETQYF,TGTGCCAGCAGTCCCGGGACAGGGGCCGGCGAGACCCAGTACTTC,TRBD1,NA,TRBJ2-5,TRBV6-4
CASSLGPGYNEQFF,TGTGCCAGCAGTTTAGGGCCAGGTTACAATGAGCAGTTCTTC,NA,NA,TRBJ2-1,TRBV27
CASSYEANEQFF,TGTGCCAGCAGTTACGAGGCCAATGAGCAGTTCTTC,NA,once,TRBJ2-1,TRBV6-6
CASTQTSQYEQYF,TGTGCCAGCACTCAGACTTCCCAATACGAGCAGTACTTC,NA,NA,TRBJ2-7,TRBV6-6
CAWSLGSGRVWNEQFF,TGTGCCTGGAGTTTAGGTAGCGGGAGGGTGTGGAATGAGCAGTTCTTC,TRBD2,NA,TRBJ2-1,TRBV30
CASSFPRGSGWSEQYF,TGTGCCAGCAGTTTCCCCCGGGGGAGCGGGTGGAGTGAGCAGTACTTC,NA,few,TRBJ2-7,TRBV28
CASSPYTGTIYGYTF,TGTGCCAGCAGTCCCTATACCGGGACAATCTATGGCTACACCTTC,NA,few,TRBJ1-2,TRBV6-5
CASSQELGGLGEKLFF,TGTGCCAGCAGCCAAGAGTTAGGGGGATTGGGTGAAAAACTGTTTTTT,NA,many,TRBJ1-4,TRBV14
CASSPRDFSSTEQYF,TGTGCCAGCAGTCCTAGGGACTTCTCCTCCACCGAGCAGTACTTC,NA,NA,TRBJ2-7,TRBV28
CASTRQGAHTGELFF,TGTGCCAGTACCAGACAGGGGGCCCACACCGGGGAGCTGTTTTTT,TRBD1,NA,TRBJ2-2,TRBV19
CASSYPPGRNNQPQHF,TGTGCCAGCAGTTACCCGCCCGGCAGGAACAATCAGCCCCAGCATTTT,NA,NA,TRBJ1-5,TRBV6-6